This TCR beta chain was sequenced for a study of shared T cell receptors in the human thymus. Clones were sequenced by immunoSEQ multiplex PCR, and TCRdb holds only the in-frame ones, with some missing. The sample carries 700,000 to 750,000 clones, approximately 85% recorded once. These data are also associated with another study on human thymus T cells. That paper notes: Thymic material originated from resections removed in the course of corrective heart surgery. There were highly overlapping thymic repertoires among unrelated individuals, as related research reported.

This clonotype was sampled from a girl under three years old with a congenital heart defect. The sample comprised thymocytes.

As DNA, the CDR3 is TGCGCCAGCAGCCAGAGGGAGAGCTCCTACAATGAGCAGTTCTTC. Translation gives CASSQRESSYNEQFF. The chain recombines TRBV4-3 with TRBJ2-1, with TRBD2 as a possible D gene (5 bases). From germline, CDR1 is LGHNA and CDR2 YSLEER. This CDR3 has 15 residues. V shed 3 bases and J shed 0 bases, with 9 bases lying between them.